The sequence of this T cell receptor beta chain was determined in a study of blood T cell repertoires in COVID-19 (dated by TCRdb to 2018 to 2021). For the wider study: Samples covering the acute and convalescent phases of COVID-19 were provided by collaborators in the United States, Italy and Spain. The material from the prospective study consisted of cDNA or gDNA derived from T cells, B-cell-depleted T cells, or PBMCs. The dataset comprised deeply sampled blood TCRbeta repertoires from subjects exposed to, actively infected with, or recovered from COVID-19. The repertoires were made available in a free public database intended to serve as a resource for research on the immune response to SARS-CoV-2. The samples were drawn from the first 160 participants of the ongoing ImmuneRACE study and from 1,200 or so subjects provided by 6 global collaborators. Sample metadata almost always included a de-identified subject ID, COVID-19 status, age in years and sex. Where available, HLA class I and class II types were obtained from metadata supplied by the sample provider rather than from assay-based typing. Broader findings and caveats from the paper: How much clinical and demographic metadata was included differed by source and by participant, and the metadata was provided uncurated.

Participants in the prospective study were aged roughly 18 to 100 years, lived in about two dozen United States geographic areas, and enrolled through a virtual design. In the prospective study, participants were assigned to cohorts based on the clinical history participants reported in a screening survey and a study questionnaire. Recovered participants in ImmuneRACE Cohort 3 were defined by two consecutive negative NP/OP PCR tests, clearance by a healthcare professional, or resolution of symptoms. Each participant in the prospective study had whole blood, serum and a nasopharyngeal or oropharyngeal swab collected by mobile phlebotomists. Participants in the prospective study had the option to provide additional blood draws and questionnaires over a 2-month period. Prospective study blood samples were shipped either frozen or at room temperature before DNA extraction. V is clipped by 2 bases and J by 6 bases, and the sequence between their germline boundaries is 7 bases long. Reading from cysteine to phenylalanine, the CDR3 counts 12 amino acids. Only the CDR3 DNA is retained, 36 bases long and in frame from the first base. The germline V gene sets CDR1 to MNHNS and CDR2 to SASEGT.

TCRbeta CDR3 regions were amplified from genomic DNA using the immunoSEQ Assay, a bias-controlled multiplex PCR. The paper's data handling went like this. Within the assay, amplification of reference gene primers was used to estimate how many nucleated cells each sample contained. Sequence reads were collapsed and filtered to measure the absolute abundance of every unique TCRbeta CDR3 rearrangement. Productive Simpson clonality was computed per sample as the square root of Simpson's diversity index over productive rearrangements. This immuneACCESS table, as held by TCRdb, lists in-frame sequences with V and J called but not all clones. Of the missing ones, under half trace to an unresolved V gene in checked studies; the others have no known cause. The V and J calls and the clone size are those of that table, but D and trimming were determined from the DNA. The sample records some 170,000 clones, approximately 82% of which are singletons. Over 12% of the sample comes from the top ten.

This clone was observed a single time. Its antigen remains undetermined. No much larger clonotype is one base removed from it; base qualities were not supplied. The rearrangement combines TRBV6-1 with TRBJ1-2; TRBD1 is a weak D gene call, 5 bases matching. The sample consisted of PBMCs or T cells enriched from blood (not recorded which). The TCR comes from a man aged 50-59 years who had recovered from COVID-19. The DNA sequence is TGTGCCAGCAGTGAACAGGGCAATGGCTACACCTTC. Translated, this gives CASSEQGNGYTF.